The sequence of this TCR beta chain was determined in a study of glioma-infiltrating T cells. Study results and limitations: Only very few CDR3 sequences appeared in both tissue and blood. Above-expected tissue-blood divergence occurred in all gliomas, most in low-grade ones.

This clonotype was recorded many times. What it recognizes is unknown. The CDR3 spans 15 residues. Germline V CDR1 and CDR2: MNHNS, SASEGT. Trimming pared 2 bases from V and 4 bases from J, leaving 15 bases between. TCR alpha and beta CDR3 regions were amplified from RNA using iRepertoire nested multiplex PCR. Tissue mRNA or PBMC total RNA, roughly 85-450 ng, went into one-step reverse transcription and amplification. Using its own MiXCR run on the multiplex PCR reads, TCRdb lists one record per CDR3 protein. Here the sample spans about 89,000 distinct CDR3 sequences, under 30% being singletons. The receptor comes from a human donor with low-grade glioma or glioblastoma, undergoing nonglioma brain surgery, or in good health (not recorded which). V and J are TRBV6-1 and TRBJ2-7; D ambiguous. The sample was glioma tissue, nonneoplastic brain tissue, or PBMCs (not recorded which). The CDR3 nucleotides are TGTGCCAGCAGTGAAATCGAGGTAGTCGGGTACGAGCAGTACTTC. It translates to CASSEIEVVGYEQYF.